This entry is about one T cell receptor beta chain. Its target is not known. RNA totalling roughly 0.45 to 1 ug underwent reverse transcription with random hexamers. In TCRdb, the immunoSEQ multiplex PCR reads were re-called with MiXCR into one record per CDR3 protein. The sample lists roughly 200,000 distinct CDR3 sequences; about 93% were seen once. The data derive from a study of CD8 T cells in Susac syndrome. Study-wide results and caveats: CD4+ repertoires of Susac syndrome patients lacked detectable clonal expansion.

Peripheral blood CD8+ and CD4+ T cells were profiled by TCR beta sequencing. This sequence originates from a human donor with Susac syndrome. The sample taken for sequencing was CD4+ T cells from PBMCs.

This CDR3 reads CASTRDIHQPQHF. The CDR3 bases are TGTGCCAGCACCCGGGACATCCATCAGCCCCAGCATTTT. The chain recombines TRBV12-3 or TRBV12-4 with TRBJ1-5; TRBD1 might be the D (6 bases). V was trimmed by 7 bases and J by 5 bases, leaving 12 bases between them. The CDR3 sequence is 13 residues long.